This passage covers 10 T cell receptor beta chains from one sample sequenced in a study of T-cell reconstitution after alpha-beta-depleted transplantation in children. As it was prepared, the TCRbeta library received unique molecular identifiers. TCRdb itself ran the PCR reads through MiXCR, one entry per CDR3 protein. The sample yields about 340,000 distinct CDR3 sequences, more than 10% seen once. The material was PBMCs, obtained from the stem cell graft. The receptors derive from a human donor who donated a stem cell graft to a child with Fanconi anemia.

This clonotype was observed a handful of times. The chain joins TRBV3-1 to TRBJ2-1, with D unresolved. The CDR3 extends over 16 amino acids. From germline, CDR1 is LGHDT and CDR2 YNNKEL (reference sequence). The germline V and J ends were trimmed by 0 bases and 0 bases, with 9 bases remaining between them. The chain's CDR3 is CASSQDSARSYNEQFF. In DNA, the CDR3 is TGTGCCAGCAGCCAAGATTCCGCGCGCTCCTACAATGAGCAGTTCTTC.

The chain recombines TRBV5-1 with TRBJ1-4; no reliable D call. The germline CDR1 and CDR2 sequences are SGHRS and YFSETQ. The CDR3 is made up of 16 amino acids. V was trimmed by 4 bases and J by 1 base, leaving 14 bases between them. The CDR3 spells CASSVVSPGTNEKLFF. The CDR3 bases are TGCGCCAGCAGCGTCGTTTCTCCGGGAACTAATGAAAAACTGTTTTTT.

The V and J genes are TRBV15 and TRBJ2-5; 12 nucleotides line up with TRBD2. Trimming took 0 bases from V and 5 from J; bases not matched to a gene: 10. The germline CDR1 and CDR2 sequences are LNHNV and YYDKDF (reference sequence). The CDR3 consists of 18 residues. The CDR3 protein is CATSRDGTSGGSWETQYF. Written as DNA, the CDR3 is TGTGCCACCAGCAGAGATGGTACTAGCGGGGGGTCCTGGGAGACCCAGTACTTC.

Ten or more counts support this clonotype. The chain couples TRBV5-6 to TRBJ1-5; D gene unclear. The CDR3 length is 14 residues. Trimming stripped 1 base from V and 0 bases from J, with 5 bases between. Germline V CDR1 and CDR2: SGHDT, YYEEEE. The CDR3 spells CASSLLYSNQPQHF. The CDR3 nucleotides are TGTGCCAGCAGCTTGCTCTATAGCAATCAGCCCCAGCATTTT.

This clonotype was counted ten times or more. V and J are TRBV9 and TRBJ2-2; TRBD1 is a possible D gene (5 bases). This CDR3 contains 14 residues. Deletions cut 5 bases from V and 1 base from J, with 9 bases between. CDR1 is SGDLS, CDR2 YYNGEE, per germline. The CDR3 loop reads CASRPDRNTGELFF. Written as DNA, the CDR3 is TGTGCCAGCAGACCCGACAGGAACACCGGGGAGCTGTTTTTT. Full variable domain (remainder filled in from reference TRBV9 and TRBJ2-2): DSGVTQTPKHLITATGQRVTLRCSPRSGDLSVYWYQQSLDQGLQFLIQYYNGEERAKGNILERFSAQQFPDLHSELNLSSLELGDSALYFCASRPDRNTGELFFGEGSRLTVL.

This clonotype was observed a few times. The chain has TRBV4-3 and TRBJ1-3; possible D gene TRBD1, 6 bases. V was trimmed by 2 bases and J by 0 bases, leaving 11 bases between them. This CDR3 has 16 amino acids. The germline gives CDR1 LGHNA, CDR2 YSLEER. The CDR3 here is CASSQTLDSSGNTIYF. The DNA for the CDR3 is TGCGCCAGCAGCCAAACGTTGGACAGCTCTGGAAACACCATATATTTT.

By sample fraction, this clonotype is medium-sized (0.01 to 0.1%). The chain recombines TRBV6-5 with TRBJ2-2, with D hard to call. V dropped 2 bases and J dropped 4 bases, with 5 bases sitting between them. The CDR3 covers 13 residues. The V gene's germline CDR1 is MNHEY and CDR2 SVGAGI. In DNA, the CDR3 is TGTGCCAGCAGTTACCGGGCCACCGGGGAGCTGTTTTTT. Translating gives CASSYRATGELFF.

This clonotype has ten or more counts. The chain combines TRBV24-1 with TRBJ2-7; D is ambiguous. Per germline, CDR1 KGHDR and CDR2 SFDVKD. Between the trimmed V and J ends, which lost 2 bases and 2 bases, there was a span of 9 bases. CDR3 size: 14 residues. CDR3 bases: TGTGCCACCAGTGATTCAGGAGCTCCCTACGAGCAGTACTTC. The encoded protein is CATSDSGAPYEQYF.

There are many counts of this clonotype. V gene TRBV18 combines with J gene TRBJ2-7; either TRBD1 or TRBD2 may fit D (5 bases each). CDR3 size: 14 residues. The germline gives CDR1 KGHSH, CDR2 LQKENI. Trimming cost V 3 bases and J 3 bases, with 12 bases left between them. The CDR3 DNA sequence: TGTGCCAGCTCACCTAGGGACGGCAACTACGAGCAGTACTTC. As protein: CASSPRDGNYEQYF.

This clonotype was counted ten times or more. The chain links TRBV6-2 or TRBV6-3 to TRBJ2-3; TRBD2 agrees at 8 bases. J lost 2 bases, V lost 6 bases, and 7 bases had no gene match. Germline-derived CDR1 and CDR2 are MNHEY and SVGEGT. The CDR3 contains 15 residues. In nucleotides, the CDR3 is TGTGCCAGCAGCCCCGGGACTAGGGCCACAGATACGCAGTATTTT. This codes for CASSPGTRATDTQYF.